Listed here are 9 T cell receptor beta chains from one sample, sequenced in a study of identical twins. Each CDR3 protein gets one entry after TCRdb re-called the 5' RACE reads with MiXCR. The sample holds under 250,000 distinct CDR3 sequences, around 9.6% seen once. Source material: memory (CD45RO+) T cells sorted from blood. The receptors come from a woman between 18 and 29 years old in good health.

The CDR3 DNA reads TGTGCCAGCAGCCGACAGGGGCGGGAAAAACTGTTTTTT. As protein: CASSRQGREKLFF. The V gene is TRBV7-2, the J gene TRBJ1-4; 8 bases line up with TRBD1. The germline V gene has CDR1 SGHTA and CDR2 FQGNSA. The CDR3 is 13 amino acids. V lost 5 bases, J lost 8 bases, and 4 bases stayed unmatched.

This clonotype has more than one count but fewer than ten. This chain links TRBV7-3 with TRBJ1-1; D may be TRBD1 (6 bases). Germline V gives CDR1 SGHTA, CDR2 FQGTGA. The CDR3 contains 15 residues. Deletions cut 0 bases from V and 3 bases from J, with 11 bases between. The CDR3 DNA reads as TGTGCCAGCAGCTTAACTAGCGGGGGCCACACTGAAGCTTTCTTT. It encodes CASSLTSGGHTEAFF.

This clonotype occurred a few times. V usage is TRBV4-1 and J usage is TRBJ2-1; D is undetermined. CDR1 and CDR2 from the germline V gene are MGHRA and YSYEKL. The CDR3 loop spans 14 amino acids. With 2 bases removed from V and 5 bases from J, the gap between germline ends came to 10 bases. CDR3 in amino acids: CASSQPKSNNEQFF. DNA of the CDR3: TGCGCCAGCAGCCAACCTAAGAGTAACAATGAGCAGTTCTTC.

This clonotype was counted a few times. The chain couples TRBV29-1 to TRBJ2-1; TRBD2 agrees at 8 bases. The CDR3 contains 16 residues. Germline CDR1 reads SQVTM; CDR2 reads ANQGSEA. J lost 0 bases, V lost 7 bases, and 11 bases had no gene match. The CDR3 nucleotides read TGCAGCGCTCCCCCGACTAGCGACCTCTCCTACAATGAGCAGTTCTTC. This gives the protein CSAPPTSDLSYNEQFF.

This clonotype was recorded a few times. J is TRBJ2-3 and V is TRBV20-1; D uncertain. This CDR3 spans 12 amino acids. Germline V lookup: CDR1 DFQATT, CDR2 SNEGSKA (reference sequence). Trimming took off 3 bases at V and 5 bases at J, with 9 bases between the two ends. The CDR3 here is CSARPEGDTQYF. CDR3 nucleotide sequence: TGCAGTGCTAGGCCAGAAGGAGATACGCAGTATTTT.

V and J are TRBV7-9 and TRBJ2-6, with D perhaps TRBD2 (5 bases). Germline CDR1 SEHNR, CDR2 FQNEAQ (reference sequence). The CDR3 extends over 14 amino acids. Trimming removed 10 bases at V and 1 base at J, with 11 bases between. Here the CDR3 DNA reads TGTGCCACCTTCCGGGAATCTGGGGCCAACGTCCTGACTTTC. It encodes CATFRESGANVLTF.

The V gene is TRBV6-1, the J gene TRBJ2-3, with 10 bases fitting TRBD2. With 6 bases clipped from V and 3 bases from J, the junction kept 6 bases outside the gene matches. Germline values: CDR1 MNHNS, CDR2 SASEGT. This CDR3 is built from 15 residues. The CDR3 DNA follows: TGTGCCAGCAGCCGCGGGACTAGCGCAACAGATACGCAGTATTTT. The encoded protein is CASSRGTSATDTQYF.

This clonotype was detected many times. For the CDR3, the DNA is TGCGCCAGCAGATTTGGGACAGGGGAAAACACCGGGGAGCTGTTTTTT. Translating gives CASRFGTGENTGELFF. This chain joins TRBV5-1 and TRBJ2-2; 10 bases agree with TRBD1. Germline CDR1 SGHRS, CDR2 YFSETQ. CDR3 length equals 16 residues. Trimming at V came to 5 bases and at J to 2 bases, leaving 6 bases not matched to a gene.

This clonotype was picked up a small number of times. V usage is TRBV5-5 and J usage is TRBJ2-4; D could derive from TRBD1 or TRBD2 (5 bases each). Per germline, CDR1 SGHKS and CDR2 YYEKEE (reference sequence). Trimming pared 3 bases from V and 5 bases from J, leaving 12 bases between. This CDR3 spans 14 amino acids. The DNA of the CDR3 is TGTGCCAGCAGCTCGGTCAGGGACGAAAACATTCAGTACTTC. Protein: CASSSVRDENIQYF. The whole variable domain, filled in from reference TRBV5-5 and TRBJ2-4, reads DAGVTQSPTHLIKTRGQQVTLRCSPISGHKSVSWYQQVLGQGPQFIFQYYEKEERGRGNFPDRFSARQFPNYSSELNVNALLLGDSALYLCASSSVRDENIQYFGAGTRLSVL.